This T cell receptor beta chain was documented in a study of blood T cell repertoires in COVID-19. Study-wide background: The analysed material was cDNA or gDNA that came from T cells, B-cell-depleted T cells, or PBMCs.

Germline V gene lookup returns CDR1 LNHDA and CDR2 SQIVND (reference sequence). The CDR3 sequence is 13 residues long. The V and J ends lost 3 bases and 9 bases respectively, with 12 bases between them. Per the study methods: Estimation of nucleated cell counts relied on the amplification of reference gene primers. Clones were sequenced by immunoSEQ multiplex PCR, and TCRdb holds only the in-frame ones, with some missing. The V and J calls and clone size come from that table; D and trimming were worked out from the DNA. This sample carries about 120,000 clones, roughly 79% of them seen once, and the ten largest clones take more than 9%.

V usage is TRBV19 and J usage is TRBJ2-1; D remains ambiguous. The TCR sequence derives from a human donor in a cohort sampled during active COVID-19. The sequencing input was peripheral blood. CDR3 coding DNA: TGTGCCAGTAGTATTAAGTCAAGCGCTGAGCAGTTCTTC. It codes for CASSIKSSAEQFF.